This passage covers 4 T cell receptor beta chains from one sample sequenced in a study of CD8+ T cells in alopecia areata. Extraction and reverse transcription of RNA yielded cDNA as the sequencing template. TCRdb's table, derived via immunoSEQ multiplex PCR, lists solely in-frame clones and lacks some. The sample lists about 100,000 clones; around 47% were seen once. As to treatment: oral pan-JAK inhibitor, 5-10 mg twice daily. This material consisted of CD8+ T cells sorted from blood, taken at week 24, from a patient treated with tofacitinib. These receptor sequences come from a human donor with alopecia areata.

V is TRBV19 and J is TRBJ2-1; D not resolved. Looked up from germline, CDR1 is LNHDA and CDR2 is SQIVND (reference sequence). This CDR3 has 14 residues. Trimming left V 5 bases short and J 7 bases short, with 15 bases between. The CDR3 loop reads CASSVSQGRNEQFF. DNA of the CDR3: TGTGCCAGTAGTGTCAGTCAAGGTCGAAATGAGCAGTTCTTC.

The chain's CDR3 is CASSPRSIPYEQYF. The CDR3 region has the DNA TGTGCCAGCAGCCCCCGGTCCATTCCCTACGAGCAGTACTTC. V and J are TRBV9 and TRBJ2-7; D not resolved. Trimming pared 4 bases from V and 2 bases from J, leaving 13 bases between. The CDR3 is made up of 14 amino acids. Germline V CDR1 and CDR2: SGDLS, YYNGEE. The full variable domain, with the rest looked up from reference TRBV9 and TRBJ2-7, is DSGVTQTPKHLITATGQRVTLRCSPRSGDLSVYWYQQSLDQGLQFLIQYYNGEERAKGNILERFSAQQFPDLHSELNLSSLELGDSALYFCASSPRSIPYEQYFGPGTRLTVT.

The rearrangement uses TRBV4-1 and TRBJ2-1; D remains ambiguous. CDR1 MGHRA and CDR2 YSYEKL come from the germline V gene. V was shortened by 1 base and J by 9 bases, with 4 bases between the two germline ends. This CDR3 has 11 amino acids. The CDR3 DNA sequence: TGCGCCAGCAGCCAAGGGCGTGAGCAGTTCTTC. Amino acid sequence: CASSQGREQFF.

This clone showed up just a few times. This sequence joins TRBV30 and TRBJ2-3; D is possibly TRBD1 (5 bases). The CDR3 length is 14 residues. Trimming stripped 3 bases from V and 2 bases from J, with 12 bases between. Germline V gene sequence: CDR1 GTSNPN, CDR2 SVGIG (reference sequence). As DNA, the CDR3 is TGTGCCTGGAGAGGGTGGGGCTACACAGATACGCAGTATTTT. It translates to CAWRGWGYTDTQYF.